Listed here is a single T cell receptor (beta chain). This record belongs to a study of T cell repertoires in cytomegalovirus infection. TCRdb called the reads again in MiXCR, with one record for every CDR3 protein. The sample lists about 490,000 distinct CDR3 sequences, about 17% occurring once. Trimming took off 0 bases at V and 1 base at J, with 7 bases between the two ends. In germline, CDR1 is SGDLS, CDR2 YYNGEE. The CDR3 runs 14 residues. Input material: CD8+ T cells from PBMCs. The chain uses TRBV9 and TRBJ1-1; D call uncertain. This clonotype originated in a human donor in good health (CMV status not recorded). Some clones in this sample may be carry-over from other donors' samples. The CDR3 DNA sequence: TGTGCCAGCAGCGTAGGACGGCCGAACACTGAAGCTTTCTTT. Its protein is CASSVGRPNTEAFF.